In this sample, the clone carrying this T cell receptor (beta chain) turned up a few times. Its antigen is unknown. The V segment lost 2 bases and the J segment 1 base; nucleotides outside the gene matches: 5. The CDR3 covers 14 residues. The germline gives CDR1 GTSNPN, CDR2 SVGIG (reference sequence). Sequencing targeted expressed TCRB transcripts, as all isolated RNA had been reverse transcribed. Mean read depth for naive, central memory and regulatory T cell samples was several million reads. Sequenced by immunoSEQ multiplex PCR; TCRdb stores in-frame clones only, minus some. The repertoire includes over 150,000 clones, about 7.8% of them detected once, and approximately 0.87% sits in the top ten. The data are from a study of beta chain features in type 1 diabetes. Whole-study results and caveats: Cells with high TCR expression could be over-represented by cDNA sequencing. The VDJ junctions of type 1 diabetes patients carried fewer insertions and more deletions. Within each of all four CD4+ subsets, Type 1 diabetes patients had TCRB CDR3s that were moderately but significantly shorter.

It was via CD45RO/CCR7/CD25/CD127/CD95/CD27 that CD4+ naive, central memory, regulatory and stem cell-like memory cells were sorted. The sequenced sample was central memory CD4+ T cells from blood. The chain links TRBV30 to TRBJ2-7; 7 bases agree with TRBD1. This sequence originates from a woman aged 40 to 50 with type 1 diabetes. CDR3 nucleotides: TGTGCCTGGAGTCACAGGGGTTTTTCCTACGAGCAGTACTTC. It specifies CAWSHRGFSYEQYF.